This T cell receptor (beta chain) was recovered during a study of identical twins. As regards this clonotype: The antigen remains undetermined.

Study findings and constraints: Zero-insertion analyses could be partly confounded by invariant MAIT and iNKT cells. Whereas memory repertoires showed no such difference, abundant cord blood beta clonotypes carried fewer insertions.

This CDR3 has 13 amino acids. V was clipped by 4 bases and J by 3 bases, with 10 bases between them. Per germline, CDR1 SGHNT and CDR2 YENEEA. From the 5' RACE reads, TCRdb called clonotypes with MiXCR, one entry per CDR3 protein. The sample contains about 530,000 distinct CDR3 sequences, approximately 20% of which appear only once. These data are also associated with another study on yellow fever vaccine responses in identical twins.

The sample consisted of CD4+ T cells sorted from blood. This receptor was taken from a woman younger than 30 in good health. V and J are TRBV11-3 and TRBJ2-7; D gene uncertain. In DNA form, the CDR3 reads TGTGCCAGCAGCTCAGGACGATACTACGAGCAGTACGTC. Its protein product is CASSSGRYYEQYV.